The T cell receptor beta chain under discussion was sequenced for a study of T cell repertoires in cytomegalovirus infection. The overall study: HLA-B-restricted CMV epitopes that are well studied were used alongside recently identified HLA-C-restricted ones. Shared public TCR beta signatures pointed to both CMV infection and a matching HLA type.

General study findings and limits: CMV carriers with the relevant HLA were identified by cumulative public TCR beta family frequency. HLA-C-restricted, CMV-specific TCR beta clonotypes were dominant ex vivo.

For this clonotype: Antigen specificity is unknown.

Per the germline V gene, CDR1 is MDHEN and CDR2 is SYDVKM. This CDR3 is 13 amino acids long. Trimming shortened V by 6 bases and J by 4 bases, and 12 bases separated the two germline ends. In TCRdb, the reads were re-called with MiXCR into one record per CDR3 protein. The repertoire holds more than 95,000 distinct CDR3 sequences, with 32% as singletons. Sequenced material: CD8+ T cells from cultured PBMCs, taken from culture after CMV antigen stimulation. The origin of this receptor is a human donor in good health (CMV status not recorded). Some clones in this sample may be carry-over from other donors' samples. This chain connects TRBV28 to TRBJ1-2, with D perhaps TRBD1 (5 bases). The CDR3 nucleotides read TGTGCCAGCAGCGCGGGACCATTCTATGGCTACACCTTC. It translates to CASSAGPFYGYTF.